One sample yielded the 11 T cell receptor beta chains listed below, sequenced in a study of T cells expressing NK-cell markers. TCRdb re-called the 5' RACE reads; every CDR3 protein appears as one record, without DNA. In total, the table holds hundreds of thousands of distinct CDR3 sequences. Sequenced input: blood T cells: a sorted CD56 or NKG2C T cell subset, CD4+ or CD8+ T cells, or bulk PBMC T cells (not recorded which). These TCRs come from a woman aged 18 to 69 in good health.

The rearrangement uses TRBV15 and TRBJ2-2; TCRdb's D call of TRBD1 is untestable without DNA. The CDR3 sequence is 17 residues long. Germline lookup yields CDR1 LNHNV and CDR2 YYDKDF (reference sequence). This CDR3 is CATSRDASQGLVGELFF.

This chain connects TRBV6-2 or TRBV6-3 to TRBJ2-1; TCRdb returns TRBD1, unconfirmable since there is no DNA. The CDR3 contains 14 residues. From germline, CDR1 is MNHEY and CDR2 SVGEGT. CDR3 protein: CASRRDRDYNEQFF.

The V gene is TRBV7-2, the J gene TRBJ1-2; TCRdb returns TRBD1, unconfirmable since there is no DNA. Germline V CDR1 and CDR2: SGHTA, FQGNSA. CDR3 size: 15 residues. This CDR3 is CASSPRTGRNYGYTF.

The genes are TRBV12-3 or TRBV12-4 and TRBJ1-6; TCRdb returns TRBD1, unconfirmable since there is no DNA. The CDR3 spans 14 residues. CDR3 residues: CASSFSGDNSPLHF.

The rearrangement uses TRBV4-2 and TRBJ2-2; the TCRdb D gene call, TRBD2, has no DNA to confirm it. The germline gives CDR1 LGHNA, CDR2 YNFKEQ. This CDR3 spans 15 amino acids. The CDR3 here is CASSPMAGETGELFF.

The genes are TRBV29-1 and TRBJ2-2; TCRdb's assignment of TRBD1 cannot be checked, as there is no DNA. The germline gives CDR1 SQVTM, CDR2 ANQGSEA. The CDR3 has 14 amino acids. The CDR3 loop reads CSVVGGANTGELFF.

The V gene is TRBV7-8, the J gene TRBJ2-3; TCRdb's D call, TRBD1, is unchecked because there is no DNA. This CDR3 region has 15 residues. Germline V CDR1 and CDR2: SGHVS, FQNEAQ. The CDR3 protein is CASSHRDASTDTQYF.

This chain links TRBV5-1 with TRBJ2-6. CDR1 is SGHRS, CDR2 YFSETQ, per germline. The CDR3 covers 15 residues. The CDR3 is CASSPDRTGANVLTF.

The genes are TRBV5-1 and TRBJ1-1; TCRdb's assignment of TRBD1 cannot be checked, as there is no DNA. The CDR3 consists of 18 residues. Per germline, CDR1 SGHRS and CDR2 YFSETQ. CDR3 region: CASSLTGYQYLGNTEAFF.

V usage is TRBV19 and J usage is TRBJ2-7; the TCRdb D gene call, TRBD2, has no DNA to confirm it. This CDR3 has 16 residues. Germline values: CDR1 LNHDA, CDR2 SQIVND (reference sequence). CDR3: CASSMVGDFGTYEQYF.

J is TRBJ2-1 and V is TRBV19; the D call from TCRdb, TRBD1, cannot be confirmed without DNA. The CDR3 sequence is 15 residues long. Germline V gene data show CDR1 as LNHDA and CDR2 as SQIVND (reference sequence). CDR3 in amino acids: CASSLQGPYGNEQFF.